The rows below give T cell receptor beta chains drawn from one sample of a study of shared clonotypes between healthy human individuals. This table comes from immunoSEQ multiplex PCR, and its TCRdb copy is limited to in-frame clones, with some not included. The top ten clones hold 0.1% to 0.15% of a sample with approximately 2.4 million clones, approximately 95% of them seen once. The sequenced material came from naive CD4+ T cells sorted from blood. These receptors all come from a man aged 18 to 29 in good health. Both conserved end residues are part of each CDR3.

V: TRBV2
CDR3: CASSEERGTQYEQYF

V: TRBV15
CDR3: CATNKGQGNYGYTF

V: TRBV10-3
CDR3: CAISESIGGRGGEKLFF

V: TRBV19
CDR3: CASSLGQFYEQYF

V: TRBV6-1
CDR3: CASSEARGRQGYEQYF

V: TRBV28
CDR3: CATTGRTYEQYF

V: TRBV2
CDR3: CASSDVTGHGYTF

V: TRBV2
CDR3: CASSGQGQGYEQYF

V: TRBV10-3
CDR3: CAISSFGTAGTEQFF

V: TRBV7-3
CDR3: CASSPDIGGSWSGANVLTF

V: TRBV2
CDR3: CASSGLEGGEQYF

V: TRBV5-1
CDR3: CASSGQGTGVVGYTF

V: TRBV18
CDR3: CASSPIQLESPLHF

V: TRBV10-2
CDR3: CASSESGGGNQPQHF

V: TRBV2
CDR3: CASSVSAVQETQYF

V: TRBV6-1
CDR3: CASSWTGQETQYF

V: TRBV29-1
CDR3: CSVQDEAQYF

V: TRBV7-9
CDR3: CASSLVGSGANVLTF

V: TRBV7-9
CDR3: CIWAGAYNEQFF

V: TRBV5-1
CDR3: CASNQGQGGTDTQYF

V: TRBV27
CDR3: CASSSHSEGETQYF

V: TRBV2
CDR3: CASSRMGSSYEQYF

V: TRBV9
CDR3: CASSVTGGLTGELFF

V: TRBV6-5
CDR3: CASSYDSSLLRNTIYF

V: TRBV9
CDR3: CASSPPHGVGYTF

V: TRBV6-1
CDR3: CASSPTRGRGYTF

V: TRBV19
CDR3: CASSPPGTGGYEQYF

V: TRBV2
CDR3: CASSAEGQETQYF

V: TRBV30
CDR3: CAWSDRDGRSSPLHF

V: TRBV5-1
CDR3: CASSSYGGMSTDTQYF

V: TRBV28
CDR3: CASLGRGQSPYEQYF

V: TRBV6-6
CDR3: CASTLQGVTEAFF

V: TRBV27
CDR3: CASSETGGYNSPLHF

V: TRBV4-1
CDR3: CASSLGQGHTDTQYF

V: TRBV25-1
CDR3: CASSNRDHATGELFF

V: TRBV18
CDR3: CASSPLWGDTGELFF

V: TRBV11-2
CDR3: CASSLGTKYQETQYF

V: TRBV4-3
CDR3: CASSQDWGSLGNIQYF

V: TRBV10-3
CDR3: CAIGNRGGSTNEKLFF

V: TRBV5-4
CDR3: CASSLTGVNTEAFF

V: TRBV5-1
CDR3: CASSVGRRTSGGVYNEQFF

V: TRBV6-1
CDR3: CASSALRSTDTQYF

V: TRBV6-5
CDR3: CASSPIGFGSPLHF

V: TRBV19
CDR3: CASSMVGQLNSPLHF

V: TRBV10-2
CDR3: CASSESGRTEAFF

V: TRBV5-4
CDR3: CASSSDTGALYF

V: TRBV28
CDR3: CASSSPRGGFWYEQYF

V: TRBV10-3
CDR3: CAISESEGETQYF

V: TRBV30
CDR3: CAWSQNLAGLTDTQYF

V: TRBV9
CDR3: CASSVVGSGTGELFF

V: TRBV5-5
CDR3: CASSFLGQAPYEQYF

V: TRBV19
CDR3: CASSTQGGVYNEQFF

V: TRBV6-5
CDR3: CASRPGTGGPGELFF

V: TRBV5-1
CDR3: CASRSTGNYGYTF

V: TRBV4-1
CDR3: CASSQAGLRSEKLFF

V: TRBV28
CDR3: CASSVRGWNTEAFF

V: TRBV13
CDR3: CASSQGNTEAFF

V: TRBV4-1
CDR3: CASSQDGGAGETQYF

V: TRBV7-6
CDR3: CASSLTGDYGYTF